The rows below give T cell receptor beta chains drawn from one sample of a study of cytomegalovirus exposure and HLA in healthy donors. Here immunoSEQ multiplex PCR was the method, and the copy in TCRdb shows in-frame clones only, minus some. The sample holds fewer than 120,000 clones, around 85% seen once. Source material: PBMCs. Receptors were obtained from a man aged 30 to 39 in good health and CMV-seropositive. CDR3s include the opening cysteine and the closing phenylalanine or tryptophan. A D gene is named only where the DNA matches it firmly. Expanded clones get a size class; other rows say once, few or many, or leave the size out.

CDR3,DNA,size,J,V,D
CASSTGGTGPGNTIYF,TGCGCCAGCAGTACCGGAGGGACAGGGCCTGGAAACACCATATATTTT,many,TRBJ1-3,TRBV10-1,TRBD1
CASSLDRNTEAFF,TGTGCCAGCAGCTTGGACAGGAACACTGAAGCTTTCTTT,NA,TRBJ1-1,TRBV7-3,NA
CASSSRGPTSGGAYEQYF,TGTGCCAGCAGCTCCCGGGGGCCAACTAGCGGGGGGGCCTACGAGCAGTACTTC,once,TRBJ2-7,TRBV11-1,TRBD2
CATGRGNQPQHF,TGTGCCACCGGACGGGGAAATCAGCCCCAGCATTTT,once,TRBJ1-5,TRBV15,NA
CASCRDRGVNTEAFF,TGTGCCAGCTGCCGGGACAGGGGAGTAAACACTGAAGCTTTCTTT,NA,TRBJ1-1,TRBV2,TRBD1
CASSVADGGGVRTEAFF,TGTGCCAGCAGCGTAGCAGATGGTGGAGGGGTACGAACTGAAGCTTTCTTT,NA,TRBJ1-1,TRBV9,NA
CASSQGGRVREQYF,TGTGCCAGCAGCCAAGGAGGGAGGGTCCGGGAGCAGTACTTC,NA,TRBJ2-7,TRBV14,TRBD2
CASSLASGGRNTQYF,TGTGCCAGCAGCTTAGCTAGCGGGGGGAGAAATACGCAGTATTTT,NA,TRBJ2-3,TRBV7-2,TRBD2
CASSNRDSRNYGYTF,TGTGCCAGCAGCAATAGGGACAGTCGAAACTATGGCTACACCTTC,NA,TRBJ1-2,TRBV21-1,NA
CASTGRTSGNEQFF,TGTGCCAGCACGGGCCGGACTAGCGGGAATGAGCAGTTCTTC,once,TRBJ2-1,TRBV2,TRBD2
CASTYGTSGPQDEQYF,TGTGCCAGCACTTACGGGACTAGCGGCCCCCAGGACGAGCAGTACTTC,NA,TRBJ2-7,TRBV6-5,TRBD2
CASSLSASGHEQYF,TGTGCCAGCAGCTTATCAGCTAGCGGCCACGAGCAGTACTTC,NA,TRBJ2-7,TRBV7-9,TRBD2
CASSQDVGPGQYSYEQYF,TGCGCCAGCAGCCAAGATGTAGGACCGGGACAGTACTCCTACGAGCAGTACTTC,NA,TRBJ2-7,TRBV4-1,TRBD1
CASSYQTGPGELFF,TGTGCCAGCAGTTACCAAACAGGACCGGGGGAGCTGTTTTTT,few,TRBJ2-2,TRBV6-5,NA
CANIPTGLTYEQYF,TGTGCCAACATTCCGACAGGGTTAACCTACGAGCAGTACTTC,NA,TRBJ2-7,TRBV6-1,TRBD1
CASSRTVSNQPQHF,TGTGCCAGTAGTAGGACAGTTAGCAATCAGCCCCAGCATTTT,NA,TRBJ1-5,TRBV19,NA
CSVEGADRADTQYF,TGCAGCGTTGAGGGGGCCGACCGGGCAGATACGCAGTATTTT,NA,TRBJ2-3,TRBV29-1,NA
CATSRDLQVQYEQYF,TGTGCCACCAGCAGAGATTTGCAGGTTCAGTACGAGCAGTACTTC,NA,TRBJ2-7,TRBV15,NA
CSSSLRSYEQYF,TGTTCCAGCAGCTTGCGCTCCTACGAGCAGTACTTC,NA,TRBJ2-7,TRBV7-9,NA
CASGLDSNNSPLHF,TGTGCTAGTGGTTTGGACAGTAACAATTCACCCCTCCACTTT,NA,TRBJ1-6,TRBV12-5,NA
CASRVEQGTDTQYF,TGCGCCAGCCGGGTGGAACAGGGGACAGATACGCAGTATTTT,NA,TRBJ2-3,TRBV5-1,TRBD1
CASSESSGPWKQGNTEAFF,TGTGCCAGCAGTGAATCCTCAGGGCCCTGGAAACAAGGGAACACTGAAGCTTTCTTT,NA,TRBJ1-1,TRBV2,NA
CASSARTGLAKNIQYF,TGTGCCAGCAGCGCGCGAACAGGGCTAGCCAAAAACATTCAGTACTTC,NA,TRBJ2-4,TRBV9,NA
CASSLANSGGYNEQFF,TGTGCCAGCAGCTTGGCCAATAGCGGGGGCTACAATGAGCAGTTCTTC,once,TRBJ2-1,TRBV5-4,TRBD2
CASQRKGAGRYGYTF,TGTGCCAGCCAAAGAAAGGGGGCGGGCCGGTATGGCTACACCTTC,NA,TRBJ1-2,TRBV5-5,TRBD1
CAISESWTEQETQYF,TGTGCCATCAGTGAGTCGTGGACTGAACAAGAGACCCAGTACTTC,NA,TRBJ2-5,TRBV10-3,NA
CASSSRQGREQYF,TGTGCCAGCAGTTCTCGACAGGGGAGGGAGCAGTACTTC,NA,TRBJ2-7,TRBV27,TRBD1
CASSTGQGRGEKLFF,TGCGCCAGCAGCACAGGACAGGGGCGCGGTGAAAAACTGTTTTTT,NA,TRBJ1-4,TRBV5-1,TRBD1
CASSVGQRWYEQYF,TGTGCCAGCAGCGTGGGACAGAGGTGGTACGAGCAGTACTTC,NA,TRBJ2-7,TRBV5-6,TRBD1
CASSEVGGYEQYF,TGTGCCAGCAGTGAAGTGGGGGGCTACGAGCAGTACTTC,NA,TRBJ2-7,TRBV2,NA
CASSLGDRLNEQFF,TGCGCCAGCAGCTTGGGTGACAGGCTGAATGAGCAGTTCTTC,NA,TRBJ2-1,TRBV5-1,NA
CASSIFETGVLDTQYF,TGTGCCAGTAGTATATTTGAGACAGGGGTGTTAGATACGCAGTATTTT,NA,TRBJ2-3,TRBV19,TRBD1
CASIRASGGNTIYF,TGTGCCAGTATCCGTGCTAGCGGCGGAAACACCATATATTTT,few,TRBJ1-3,TRBV6-1,NA
CASSTGTASGNEQFF,TGCGCCAGCAGCACCGGGACAGCTTCGGGCAATGAGCAGTTCTTC,NA,TRBJ2-1,TRBV4-1,TRBD1
CASSLEVAYGYTF,TGTGCCAGCAGCTTAGAAGTAGCCTATGGCTACACCTTC,once,TRBJ1-2,TRBV7-9,NA
CASSSQGQNYGYTF,TGTGCCAGCAGCTCCCAGGGGCAGAACTATGGCTACACCTTC,NA,TRBJ1-2,TRBV5-5,NA
CASSPGQGAGELFF,TGTGCCAGCAGCCCGGGACAGGGTGCCGGGGAGCTGTTTTTT,NA,TRBJ2-2,TRBV7-8,TRBD1
CASTQSAGAAYEQYF,TGTGCCAGCACCCAAAGCGCAGGGGCGGCCTACGAGCAGTACTTC,NA,TRBJ2-7,TRBV5-6,NA
CASRSGESYGYTF,TGTGCCAGCAGATCAGGGGAGTCCTATGGCTACACCTTC,NA,TRBJ1-2,TRBV6-6,NA
CASSTGTYTDTQYF,TGTGCCAGTAGTACCGGGACTTACACAGATACGCAGTATTTT,few,TRBJ2-3,TRBV19,NA
CASSLQWTGSNTEAFF,TGTGCCAGCAGCTTGCAGTGGACAGGCTCAAACACTGAAGCTTTCTTT,NA,TRBJ1-1,TRBV5-6,TRBD1